These 11 T cell receptor beta chains originate from one sample sequenced in a study of PD-1 blockade in classical Hodgkin lymphoma (dated by TCRdb to 2019 to 2021). This specimen's time point label, interpreted: cycle 1 day 1 (C1D1), immediately before nivolumab initiation. Every trial patient had relapsed after autologous stem cell transplantation, and cohorts A, B and C differed in prior brentuximab vedotin exposure. Libraries were constructed by the immunoSEQ multiplex PCR assay. Here the immuneACCESS table is served through TCRdb, limited to in-frame sequences with V and J called. Missing clones are a known gap in these copies; in checked studies unresolved V genes cover under half, and the rest lacks a known reason. This sample lists 45,000 to 60,000 clones; more than 65% were detected once. The leading ten clones occupy 15% to 20% of the sample. Sequences were derived from peripheral blood mononuclear cells (PBMCs), sampled at baseline. The receptors originated from a human donor with classical Hodgkin lymphoma.

The rearrangement links TRBV29-1 to TRBJ2-3; no clear D gene. V gave up 3 bases and J gave up 1 base, with 5 bases separating them. The CDR3 contains 12 residues. Germline CDR1 reads SQVTM; CDR2 reads ANQGSEA. CDR3 in DNA: TGCAGCGTTGACATCGGCACAGATACGCAGTATTTT. This translates into CSVDIGTDTQYF.

In this sample, this clone turned up a few times. The V call is TRBV10-3, the J call TRBJ1-2; D call uncertain. V gave up 4 bases and J gave up 3 bases, with 18 bases separating them. This CDR3 is built from 16 residues. Germline V lookup: CDR1 ENHRY, CDR2 SYGVKD. The CDR3 loop reads CAISVAATLSHYGYTF. DNA of the CDR3: TGTGCCATCAGTGTGGCTGCCACACTCTCTCACTATGGCTACACCTTC.

This clone has a single count. The gene calls are TRBV2 and TRBJ2-7, with D uncertain. This CDR3 has 14 residues. Germline V lookup: CDR1 SNHLY, CDR2 FYNNEI. V gave up 4 bases and J gave up 0 bases, with 10 bases separating them. Here the CDR3 reads CASSGPASSYEQYF. In nucleotides, the CDR3 is TGTGCCAGCAGTGGGCCGGCCAGCTCCTACGAGCAGTACTTC.

The rearrangement links TRBV14 to TRBJ2-5; D not certain. The V and J ends lost 1 base and 2 bases respectively, with 11 bases between them. CDR1 and CDR2 (germline): SGHDN, FVKESK. This CDR3 is built from 15 residues. For the CDR3, the DNA is TGTGCCAGCAGCCAAGGGGCAGGATATCAAGAGACCCAGTACTTC. Its protein product is CASSQGAGYQETQYF.

The V and J genes are TRBV4-1 and TRBJ2-7; 7 bases match TRBD1. V lost 0 bases and J lost 3; bases outside the gene matches: 2. The CDR3 has 14 residues. Looked up from germline, CDR1 is MGHRA and CDR2 is YSYEKL. This chain's CDR3 is CASSQDRGFYEQYF. For the CDR3, the DNA is TGCGCCAGCAGCCAAGACAGGGGGTTCTACGAGCAGTACTTC.

V gene TRBV27 combines with J gene TRBJ2-1; a possible D gene is TRBD1 (5 bases). V was pared by 2 bases and J by 7 bases, with 12 bases between. The CDR3 runs to 14 residues. The V gene's germline CDR1 is MNHEY and CDR2 SMNVEV (reference sequence). In DNA form, the CDR3 reads TGTGCCAGCAGTTTACAGGGCACGGATAATGAGCAGTTCTTC. Residues: CASSLQGTDNEQFF.

In its sample, this clone ranks as medium-sized. This chain links TRBV27 with TRBJ1-1; 7 bases map to TRBD1. CDR3 length: 13 residues. After removal of 0 bases from V and 8 bases from J, the junction contained 3 bases not matched to a gene. Germline lookup yields CDR1 MNHEY and CDR2 SMNVEV (reference sequence). CDR3: CASSLSGGGEAFF. CDR3 bases: TGTGCCAGCAGTTTATCAGGGGGCGGCGAAGCTTTCTTT.

V and J are TRBV6-5 and TRBJ1-4; D might be TRBD1 (5 bases). This CDR3 has 14 amino acids. V lost 2 bases and J lost 2, with 6 bases in between. Germline CDR1 MNHEY, CDR2 SVGAGI. The chain's CDR3 is CASSYAGTNEKLFF. The DNA of the CDR3 is TGTGCCAGCAGTTACGCAGGGACTAATGAAAAACTGTTTTTT.

This clone was picked up one time. The chain joins TRBV5-1 to TRBJ2-7; TRBD2 matches 7 bases. Germline V gene sequence: CDR1 SGHRS, CDR2 YFSETQ. CDR3 size: 15 residues. V lost 4 bases to trimming and J lost 3 bases; unmatched junction nucleotides: 10. Written as DNA, the CDR3 is TGCGCCAGCAGCCCCACTAGCGTGAACCTCTACGAGCAGTACTTC. Translation gives CASSPTSVNLYEQYF.

The rearrangement uses TRBV30 and TRBJ2-1, with TRBD2 identical over 13 bases. The CDR3 runs 16 residues. V was pared by 1 base and J by 4 bases, with 4 bases of the junction left unmatched. Germline lookup yields CDR1 GTSNPN and CDR2 SVGIG (reference sequence). The CDR3 region is CAWSGLAGGYYNEQFF. The CDR3 DNA sequence: TGTGCCTGGAGTGGACTAGCGGGAGGTTATTACAATGAGCAGTTCTTC.

The V gene is TRBV5-6, the J gene TRBJ1-3; tentative D call: TRBD1 (5 bases). This CDR3 comprises 15 residues. The germline V gene encodes CDR1 SGHDT and CDR2 YYEEEE. V lost 4 bases, J lost 4 bases, and 15 bases lay in between. CDR3 amino acids: CASSGGLAAGNTIYF. The CDR3 DNA reads TGTGCCAGCAGCGGGGGGTTGGCCGCCGGAAACACCATATATTTT.